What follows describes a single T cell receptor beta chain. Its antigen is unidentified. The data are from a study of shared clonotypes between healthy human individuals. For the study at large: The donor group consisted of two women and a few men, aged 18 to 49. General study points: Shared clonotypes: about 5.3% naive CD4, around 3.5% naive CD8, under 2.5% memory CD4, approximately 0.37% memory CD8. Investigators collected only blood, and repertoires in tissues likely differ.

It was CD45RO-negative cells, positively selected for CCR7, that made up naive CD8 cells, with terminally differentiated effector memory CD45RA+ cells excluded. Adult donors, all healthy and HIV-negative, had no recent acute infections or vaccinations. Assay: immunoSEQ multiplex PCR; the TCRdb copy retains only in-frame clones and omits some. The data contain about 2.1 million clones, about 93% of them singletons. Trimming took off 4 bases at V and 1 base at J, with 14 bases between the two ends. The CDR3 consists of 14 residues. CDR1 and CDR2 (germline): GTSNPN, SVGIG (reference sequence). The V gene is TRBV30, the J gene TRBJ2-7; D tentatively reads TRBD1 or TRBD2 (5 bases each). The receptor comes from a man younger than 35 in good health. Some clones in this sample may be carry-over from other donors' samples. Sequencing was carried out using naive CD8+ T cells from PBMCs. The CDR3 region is CAWNRGVGSYEQYF. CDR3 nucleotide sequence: TGTGCCTGGAATAGAGGGGTAGGTTCCTACGAGCAGTACTTC.